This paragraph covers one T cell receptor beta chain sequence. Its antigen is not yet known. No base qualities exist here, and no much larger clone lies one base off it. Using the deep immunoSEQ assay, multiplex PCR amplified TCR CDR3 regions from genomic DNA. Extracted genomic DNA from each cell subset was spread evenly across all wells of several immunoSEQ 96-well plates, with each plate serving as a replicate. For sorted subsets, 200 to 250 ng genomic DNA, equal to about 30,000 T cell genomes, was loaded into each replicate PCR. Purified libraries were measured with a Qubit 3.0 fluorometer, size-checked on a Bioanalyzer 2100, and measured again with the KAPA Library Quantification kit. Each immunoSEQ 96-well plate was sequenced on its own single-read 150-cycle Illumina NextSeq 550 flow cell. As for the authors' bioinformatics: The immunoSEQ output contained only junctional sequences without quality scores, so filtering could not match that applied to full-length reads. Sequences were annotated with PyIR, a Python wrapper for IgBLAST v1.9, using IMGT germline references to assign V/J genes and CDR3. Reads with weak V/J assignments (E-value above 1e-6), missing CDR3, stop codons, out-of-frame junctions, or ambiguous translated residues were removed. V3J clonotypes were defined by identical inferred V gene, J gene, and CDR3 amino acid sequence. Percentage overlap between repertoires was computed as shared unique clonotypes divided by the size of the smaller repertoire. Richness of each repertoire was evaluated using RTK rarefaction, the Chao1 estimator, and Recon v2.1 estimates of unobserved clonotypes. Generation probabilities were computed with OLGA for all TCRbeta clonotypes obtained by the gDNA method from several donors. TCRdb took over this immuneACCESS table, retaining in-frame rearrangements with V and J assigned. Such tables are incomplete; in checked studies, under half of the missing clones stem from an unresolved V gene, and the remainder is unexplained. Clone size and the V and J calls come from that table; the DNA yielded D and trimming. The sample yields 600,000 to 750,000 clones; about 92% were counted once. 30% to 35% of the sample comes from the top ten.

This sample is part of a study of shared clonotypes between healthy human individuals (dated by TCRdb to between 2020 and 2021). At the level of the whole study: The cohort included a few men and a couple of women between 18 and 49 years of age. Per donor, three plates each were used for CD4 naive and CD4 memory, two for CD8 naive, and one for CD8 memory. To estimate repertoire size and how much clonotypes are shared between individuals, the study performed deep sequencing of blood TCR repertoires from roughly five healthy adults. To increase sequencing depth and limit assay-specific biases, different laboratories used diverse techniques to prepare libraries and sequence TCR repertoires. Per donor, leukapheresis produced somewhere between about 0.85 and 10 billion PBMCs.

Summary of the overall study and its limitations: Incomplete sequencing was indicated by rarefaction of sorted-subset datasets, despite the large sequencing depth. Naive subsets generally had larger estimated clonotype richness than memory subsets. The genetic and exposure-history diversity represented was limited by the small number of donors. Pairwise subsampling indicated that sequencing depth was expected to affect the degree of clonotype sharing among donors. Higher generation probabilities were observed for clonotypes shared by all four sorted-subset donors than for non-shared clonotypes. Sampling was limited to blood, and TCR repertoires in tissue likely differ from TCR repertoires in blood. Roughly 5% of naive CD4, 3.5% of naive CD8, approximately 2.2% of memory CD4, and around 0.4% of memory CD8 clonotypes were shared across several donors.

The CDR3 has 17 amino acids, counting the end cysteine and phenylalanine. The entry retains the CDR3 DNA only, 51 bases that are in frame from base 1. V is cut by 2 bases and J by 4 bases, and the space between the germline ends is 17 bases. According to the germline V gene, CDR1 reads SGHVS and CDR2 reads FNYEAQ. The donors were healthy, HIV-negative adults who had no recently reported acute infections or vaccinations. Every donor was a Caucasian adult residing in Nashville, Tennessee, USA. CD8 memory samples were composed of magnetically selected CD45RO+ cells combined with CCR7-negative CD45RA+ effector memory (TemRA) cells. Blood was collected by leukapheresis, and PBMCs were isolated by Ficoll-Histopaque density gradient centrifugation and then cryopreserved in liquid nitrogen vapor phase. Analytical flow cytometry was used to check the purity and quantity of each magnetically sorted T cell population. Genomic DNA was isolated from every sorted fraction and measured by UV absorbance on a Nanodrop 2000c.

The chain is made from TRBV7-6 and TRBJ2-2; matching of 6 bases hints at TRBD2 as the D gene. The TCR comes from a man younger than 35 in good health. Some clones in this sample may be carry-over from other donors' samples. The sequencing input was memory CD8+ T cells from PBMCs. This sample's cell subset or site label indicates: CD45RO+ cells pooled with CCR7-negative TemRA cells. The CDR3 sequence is CASSLTAGGAVTGELFF. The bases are TGTGCCAGCAGCTTAACCGCCGGGGGAGCGGTCACCGGGGAGCTGTTTTTT.